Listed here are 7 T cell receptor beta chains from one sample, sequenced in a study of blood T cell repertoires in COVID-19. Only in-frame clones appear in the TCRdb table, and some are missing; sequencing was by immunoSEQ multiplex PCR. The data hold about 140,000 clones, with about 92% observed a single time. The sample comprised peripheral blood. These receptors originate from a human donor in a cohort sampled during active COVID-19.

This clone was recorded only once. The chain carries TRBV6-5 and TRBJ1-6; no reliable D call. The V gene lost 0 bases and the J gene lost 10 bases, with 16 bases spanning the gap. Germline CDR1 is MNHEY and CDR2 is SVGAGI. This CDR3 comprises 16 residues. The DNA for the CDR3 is TGTGCCAGCAGTTACTCGACGGGTTGGGTGCGGTCACCCCTCCACTTT. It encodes CASSYSTGWVRSPLHF.

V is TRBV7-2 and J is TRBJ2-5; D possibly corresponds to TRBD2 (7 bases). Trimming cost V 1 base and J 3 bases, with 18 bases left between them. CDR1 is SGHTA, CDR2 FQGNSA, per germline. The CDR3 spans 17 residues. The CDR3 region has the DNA TGTGCCAGCAGCTTAGTAGGGTTGTGGGGGGGCGAAGAGACCCAGTACTTC. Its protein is CASSLVGLWGGEETQYF.

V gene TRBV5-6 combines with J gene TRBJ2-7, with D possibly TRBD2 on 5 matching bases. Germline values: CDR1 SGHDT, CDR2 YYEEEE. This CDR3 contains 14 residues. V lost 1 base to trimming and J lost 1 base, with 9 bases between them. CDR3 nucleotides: TGTGCCAGCAGCTTGTCTCCGGGATCCTACGAGCAGTACTTC. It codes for CASSLSPGSYEQYF.

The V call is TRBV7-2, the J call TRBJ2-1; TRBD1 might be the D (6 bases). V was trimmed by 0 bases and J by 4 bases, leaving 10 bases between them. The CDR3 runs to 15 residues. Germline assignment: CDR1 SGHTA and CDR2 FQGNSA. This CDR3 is CASSLAGAGYNEQFF. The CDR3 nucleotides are TGTGCCAGCAGCTTAGCGGGGGCCGGTTACAATGAGCAGTTCTTC.

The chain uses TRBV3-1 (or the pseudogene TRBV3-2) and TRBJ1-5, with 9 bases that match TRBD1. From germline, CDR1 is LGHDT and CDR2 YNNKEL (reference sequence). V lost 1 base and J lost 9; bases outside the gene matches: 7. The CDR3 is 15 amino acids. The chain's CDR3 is CASSQGQGDWPPQHF. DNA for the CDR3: TGTGCCAGCAGCCAAGGACAGGGGGATTGGCCGCCCCAGCATTTT.

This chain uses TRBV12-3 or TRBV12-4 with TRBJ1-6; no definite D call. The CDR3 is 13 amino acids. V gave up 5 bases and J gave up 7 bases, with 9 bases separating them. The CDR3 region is CASSGQSNSPLHF. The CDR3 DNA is TGTGCCAGCAGTGGTCAGTCGAATTCACCCCTCCACTTT.

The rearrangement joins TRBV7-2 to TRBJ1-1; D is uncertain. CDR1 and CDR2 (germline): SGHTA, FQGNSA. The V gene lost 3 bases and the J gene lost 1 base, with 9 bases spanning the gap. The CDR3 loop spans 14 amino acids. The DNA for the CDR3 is TGTGCCAGCAGCTTCGTAACAGCGAACACTGAAGCTTTCTTT. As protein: CASSFVTANTEAFF.